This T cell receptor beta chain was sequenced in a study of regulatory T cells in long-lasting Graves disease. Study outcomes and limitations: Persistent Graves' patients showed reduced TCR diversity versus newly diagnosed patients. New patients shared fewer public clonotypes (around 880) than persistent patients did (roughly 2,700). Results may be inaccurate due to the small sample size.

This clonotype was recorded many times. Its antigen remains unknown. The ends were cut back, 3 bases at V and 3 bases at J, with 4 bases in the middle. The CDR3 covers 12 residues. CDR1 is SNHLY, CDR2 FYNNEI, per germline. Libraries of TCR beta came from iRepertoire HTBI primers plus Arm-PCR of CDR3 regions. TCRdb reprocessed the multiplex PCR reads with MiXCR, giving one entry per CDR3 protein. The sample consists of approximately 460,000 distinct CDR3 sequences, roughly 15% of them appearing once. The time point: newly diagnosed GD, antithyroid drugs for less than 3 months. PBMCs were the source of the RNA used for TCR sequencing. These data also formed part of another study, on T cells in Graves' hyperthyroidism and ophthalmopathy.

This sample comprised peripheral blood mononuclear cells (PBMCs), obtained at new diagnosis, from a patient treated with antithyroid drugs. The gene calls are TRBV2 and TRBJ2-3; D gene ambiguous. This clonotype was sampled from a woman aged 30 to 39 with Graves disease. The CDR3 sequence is CASSDGTDTQYF. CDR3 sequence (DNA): TGTGCCAGCAGTGATGGGACAGATACGCAGTATTTT.